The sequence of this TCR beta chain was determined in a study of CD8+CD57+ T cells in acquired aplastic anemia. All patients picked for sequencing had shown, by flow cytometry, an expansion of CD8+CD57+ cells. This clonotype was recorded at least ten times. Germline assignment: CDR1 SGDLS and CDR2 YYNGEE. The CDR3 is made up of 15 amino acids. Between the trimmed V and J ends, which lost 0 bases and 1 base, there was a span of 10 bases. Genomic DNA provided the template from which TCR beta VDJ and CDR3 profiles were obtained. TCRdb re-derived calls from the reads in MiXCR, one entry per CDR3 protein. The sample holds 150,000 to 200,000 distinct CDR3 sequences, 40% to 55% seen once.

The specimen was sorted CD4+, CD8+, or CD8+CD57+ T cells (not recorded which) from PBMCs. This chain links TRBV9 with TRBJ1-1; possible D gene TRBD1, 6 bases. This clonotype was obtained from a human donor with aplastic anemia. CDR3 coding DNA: TGTGCCAGCAGCGTAGCAGGGGTTCCGAACACTGAAGCTTTCTTT. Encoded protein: CASSVAGVPNTEAFF. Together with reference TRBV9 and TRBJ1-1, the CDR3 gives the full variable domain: DSGVTQTPKHLITATGQRVTLRCSPRSGDLSVYWYQQSLDQGLQFLIQYYNGEERAKGNILERFSAQQFPDLHSELNLSSLELGDSALYFCASSVAGVPNTEAFFGQGTRLTVV.